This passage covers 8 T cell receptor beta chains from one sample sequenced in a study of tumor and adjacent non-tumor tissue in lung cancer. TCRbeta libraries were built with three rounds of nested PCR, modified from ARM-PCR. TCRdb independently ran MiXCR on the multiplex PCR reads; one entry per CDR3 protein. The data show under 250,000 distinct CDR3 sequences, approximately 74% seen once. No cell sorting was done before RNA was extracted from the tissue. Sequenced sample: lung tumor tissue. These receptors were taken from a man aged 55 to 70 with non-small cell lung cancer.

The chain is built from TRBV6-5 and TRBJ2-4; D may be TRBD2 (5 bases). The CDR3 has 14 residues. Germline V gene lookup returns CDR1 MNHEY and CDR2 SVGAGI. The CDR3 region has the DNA TGTGACAGTAGTTACTCGCCTGCAAGCGGCATTCAGTACTTC. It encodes CDSSYSPASGIQYF.

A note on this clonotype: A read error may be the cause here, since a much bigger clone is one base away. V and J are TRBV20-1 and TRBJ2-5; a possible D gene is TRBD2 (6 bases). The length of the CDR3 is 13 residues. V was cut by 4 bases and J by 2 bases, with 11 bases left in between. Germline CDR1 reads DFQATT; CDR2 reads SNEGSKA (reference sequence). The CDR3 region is CSAIISGQETQYF. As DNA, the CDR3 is TGCAGTGCTATAATTAGCGGACAAGAGACCCAGTACTTC.

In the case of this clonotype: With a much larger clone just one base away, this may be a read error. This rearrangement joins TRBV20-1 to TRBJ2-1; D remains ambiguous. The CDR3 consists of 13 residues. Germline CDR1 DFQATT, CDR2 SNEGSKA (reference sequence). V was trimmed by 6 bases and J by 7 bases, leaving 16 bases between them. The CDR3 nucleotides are TGCAGTGCAACGATTTGGGGAAAGAATGAGCAGTTCTTC. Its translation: CSATIWGKNEQFF.

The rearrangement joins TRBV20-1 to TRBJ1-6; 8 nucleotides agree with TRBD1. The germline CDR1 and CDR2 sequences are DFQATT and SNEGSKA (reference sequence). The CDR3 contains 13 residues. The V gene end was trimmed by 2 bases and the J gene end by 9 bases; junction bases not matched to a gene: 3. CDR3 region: CSARRRGPSPLHF. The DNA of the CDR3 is TGCAGTGCTAGACGCAGGGGGCCTTCACCCCTCCACTTT.

The CDR3 protein is CASSPAMGERTDTQYF. The CDR3 region has the DNA TGTGCCAGCAGCCCAGCGATGGGGGAACGCACAGATACGCAGTATTTT. The chain couples TRBV11-2 to TRBJ2-3; D might be TRBD1 or TRBD2, each matching 5 bases. CDR1 is SGHAT and CDR2 is FQNNGV in the germline V gene. Trimming cost V 5 bases and J 1 base, with 16 bases left between them. The CDR3 covers 16 residues.

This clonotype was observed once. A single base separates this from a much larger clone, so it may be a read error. CDR3 loop: CSARDRSQGNYGYTF. Here the CDR3 DNA reads TGCAGTGCTAGAGACAGAAGTCAGGGGAACTATGGCTACACCTTC. The chain is built from TRBV20-1 and TRBJ1-2; D might be TRBD1 (6 bases). The CDR3 length is 15 residues. The germline gives CDR1 DFQATT, CDR2 SNEGSKA (reference sequence). The V end lost 0 bases, the J end lost 2 bases, and 13 bases lay between the germline ends.

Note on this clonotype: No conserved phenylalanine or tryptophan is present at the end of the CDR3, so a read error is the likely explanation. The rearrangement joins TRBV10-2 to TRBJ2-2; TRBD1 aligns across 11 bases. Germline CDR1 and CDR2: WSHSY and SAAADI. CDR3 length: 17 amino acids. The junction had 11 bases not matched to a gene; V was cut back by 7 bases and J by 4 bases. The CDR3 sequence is CASTLEGDRGITGELFL. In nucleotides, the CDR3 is TGCGCCAGCACCCTCGAGGGGGACAGGGGGATCACCGGGGAGCTGTTTCTT.

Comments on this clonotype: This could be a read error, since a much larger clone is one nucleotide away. The CDR3 DNA is TGTGCCAGCAGCACAAAGGGATTACAGGGTAGGATAGCTGGGGCCAACGTCCTGACTTTC. It is translated as CASSTKGLQGRIAGANVLTF. This rearrangement joins TRBV5-6 to TRBJ2-6; TRBD1 is a possible D gene (6 bases). Trimming pared 4 bases from V and 2 bases from J, leaving 25 bases between. The CDR3 is 20 amino acids. From germline, CDR1 is SGHDT and CDR2 YYEEEE.